One and the same sample provided the 9 T cell receptor beta chains below, sequenced in a study of T cell repertoires in cytomegalovirus infection. TCRdb fed the reads into MiXCR, producing one record per CDR3 protein. This sample has around 770,000 distinct CDR3 sequences, with approximately 32% found just once. These TCRs' antigens remain unknown. The specimen comprised cultured CD8+ T cells from PBMCs, sampled from culture after CMV antigen stimulation. Every receptor here comes from a human donor in good health (CMV status not recorded). Some clones in this sample may be carry-over from other donors' samples.

This clonotype was counted at least ten times. V and J are TRBV12-3 or TRBV12-4 and TRBJ1-2, with TRBD1 as a possible D gene (5 bases). Trimming took off 10 bases at V and 5 bases at J, with 17 bases between the two ends. The CDR3 totals 13 residues. CDR3 DNA sequence: TGTGCCACTGGCGGGGCCTCTGCTTATGGCTACACCTTC. This gives the protein CATGGASAYGYTF.

This clonotype was observed many times. The chain couples TRBV7-2 to TRBJ1-6; D is undetermined. CDR1 and CDR2 from the germline V gene are SGHTA and FQGNSA. The length of the CDR3 is 15 residues. The V end lost 4 bases, the J end lost 6 bases, and 13 bases lay between the germline ends. CDR3 nucleotide sequence: TGTGCCAGCAGCTCCCTCACTGGGAGTAATTCACCCCTCCACTTT. Its translation: CASSSLTGSNSPLHF.

The table lists this clonotype with a few counts. The V call is TRBV7-8, the J call TRBJ1-1; 11 bases line up with TRBD1. This CDR3 spans 16 amino acids. Germline-derived CDR1 and CDR2 are SGHVS and FQNEAQ. Trimming at V came to 1 base and at J to 7 bases, leaving 8 bases not matched to a gene. CDR3 loop: CASSLVVGQGAYEAFF. Written as DNA, the CDR3 is TGTGCCAGCAGCTTAGTGGTTGGACAGGGGGCTTATGAAGCTTTCTTT.

The J gene is TRBJ1-2, the V gene TRBV9, with 7 nucleotides matching TRBD1. The J segment lost 0 bases and the V segment lost 4 bases, leaving 6 bases of the junction unmatched. The germline gives CDR1 SGDLS, CDR2 YYNGEE. The CDR3 spans 15 residues. The DNA of the CDR3 is TGTGCCAGCAGCCCTGGGGACAGAGCTAACTATGGCTACACCTTC. This sequence encodes CASSPGDRANYGYTF.

The table lists this clonotype with many counts. The chain is built from TRBV2 and TRBJ2-2, with 7 bases that match TRBD2. V lost 4 bases and J lost 3; bases outside the gene matches: 2. CDR1 SNHLY and CDR2 FYNNEI come from the germline V gene. CDR3 size: 14 residues. The CDR3 coding sequence is TGTGCCAGCAGTGCGGGAGGTTACACCGGGGAGCTGTTTTTT. It encodes CASSAGGYTGELFF.

The V gene is TRBV7-9, the J gene TRBJ1-1; 9 nucleotides align to TRBD1. This CDR3 comprises 16 residues. Per the germline V gene, CDR1 is SEHNR and CDR2 is FQNEAQ (reference sequence). V was clipped by 5 bases and J by 1 base; unmatched bases: 8. Here the CDR3 DNA reads TGTGCCAGCAGCCCCCCCACAGGGGGCGGGAACACTGAAGCTTTCTTT. Amino acids: CASSPPTGGGNTEAFF.

This clonotype was observed a single time. The chain recombines TRBV7-2 with TRBJ2-4; the D gene is possibly TRBD2 (6 bases). The ends were cut back, 5 bases at V and 7 bases at J, with 18 bases in the middle. The CDR3 runs 15 residues. Germline V lookup: CDR1 SGHTA, CDR2 FQGNSA. The CDR3 sequence: CASSPMEGDFNIQYF. The CDR3 bases are TGTGCCAGCAGCCCTATGGAGGGTGATTTCAACATTCAGTACTTC.

This clonotype came up once. V usage is TRBV3-1 and J usage is TRBJ2-7, with 7 bases fitting TRBD2. The CDR3 sequence is 15 residues long. CDR1 and CDR2 (germline): LGHDT, YNNKEL (reference sequence). V lost 0 bases and J lost 3; bases outside the gene matches: 5. CDR3: CASSQDLGGDYEQYF. The CDR3, as DNA: TGTGCCAGCAGCCAAGATCTGGGGGGGGACTACGAGCAGTACTTC.

V gene TRBV12-3 or TRBV12-4 combines with J gene TRBJ2-5; 13 positions agree with TRBD2. The V and J ends lost 6 bases and 3 bases, in that order; junction bases with no gene match: 4. CDR3 length: 15 amino acids. For the CDR3, the DNA is TGTGCCAGCAGGAAACTAGCGGGGGGGGAAGAGACCCAGTACTTC. Translation gives CASRKLAGGEETQYF.